Listed here is a single T cell receptor beta chain. This sample is drawn from a study of cytotoxic CD8 clonotypes in ibrutinib-treated CLL. On the study more broadly: Among the patients, ten to eleven presented as relapsed/refractory and around 16 as treatment-naive; around 18 showed unmutated IGHV.

The repertoire was sequenced with immunoSEQ multiplex PCR; TCRdb's copy has only in-frame clones and lacks some. Of about 25,000 clones listed, 55% to 75% are singletons. V lost 4 bases to trimming and J lost 3 bases, with 13 bases between them. CDR1 and CDR2 from the germline V gene are MNHEY and SVGAGI. The CDR3 length is 14 residues. The chain employs TRBV6-5 and TRBJ2-7, with a tentative D call TRBD2 (6 bases). This clonotype originated in a human donor with chronic lymphocytic leukemia. The specimen comprised PBMCs, sampled after 12 months of ibrutinib treatment. The DNA of the CDR3 is TGTGCCAGCAGTTCCCGGGACTGGCGCTACGAGCAGTACTTC. This sequence encodes CASSSRDWRYEQYF.